These 11 T cell receptor beta chains were all obtained from the same sample, sequenced in a study of shared clonotypes between healthy human individuals. The method was immunoSEQ multiplex PCR; TCRdb's version includes in-frame clones alone and lacks a portion of them. The sample carries approximately 620,000 clones, approximately 97% recorded once. Sequencing was done on a sample of naive CD4+ T cells sorted from blood. As for subset: CD45RA+ positively selected. These receptors originate from a woman aged 30 to 39 in good health.

V gene TRBV4-2 combines with J gene TRBJ2-2; D might be TRBD1 or TRBD2, each matching 6 bases. The CDR3 loop spans 16 amino acids. Trimming cost V 2 bases and J 2 bases, with 12 bases left between them. CDR1 and CDR2 from the germline V gene are LGHNA and YNFKEQ. The CDR3 bases are TGTGCCAGCAGCCAATTCGCCGGGGGCAACACCGGGGAGCTGTTTTTT. Amino acid sequence: CASSQFAGGNTGELFF.

The chain uses TRBV5-1 and TRBJ1-1; weak D call: TRBD1 (5 bases). CDR1 is SGHRS and CDR2 is YFSETQ in the germline V gene. The CDR3 is 15 amino acids. Deletions cut 5 bases from V and 0 bases from J, with 14 bases between. Written as DNA, the CDR3 is TGCGCCAGCAGATTAGGGGCCGCCTTGAACACTGAAGCTTTCTTT. It encodes CASRLGAALNTEAFF.

The genes are TRBV15 and TRBJ2-5; 8 bases line up with TRBD1. Judging by the DNA end, TRBJ2-7 fits better; the J call may be wrong. The CDR3 runs to 14 residues. CDR1 and CDR2 from the germline V gene are LNHNV and YYDKDF (reference sequence). The CDR3 DNA sequence: TGTGCCACCAGGGACAGGGCAGGAAGCTACGAGCAGTACTTC. Protein: CATRDRAGSYEQYF.

The rearrangement links TRBV12-5 to TRBJ1-1, with D unresolved. The V and J ends lost 4 bases and 1 base respectively, with 4 bases between them. The CDR3 runs 12 residues. The germline V gene encodes CDR1 LGHNT and CDR2 FRNRAP. CDR3 loop: CASGSQNTEAFF. DNA for the CDR3: TGTGCTAGTGGTTCCCAGAACACTGAAGCTTTCTTT. The variable domain in full, with the rest retrieved from reference TRBV12-5 and TRBJ1-1, is DARVTQTPRHKVTEMGQEVTMRCQPILGHNTVFWYRQTMMQGLELLAYFRNRAPLDDSGMPKDRFSAEMPDATLATLKIQPSEPRDSAVYFCASGSQNTEAFFGQGTRLTVV.

The count of this clone is one. The chain joins TRBV28 to TRBJ1-4; TRBD1 matches at 10 bases. The CDR3 runs 13 residues. The V gene's germline CDR1 is MDHEN and CDR2 SYDVKM. Trimming cost V 7 bases and J 8 bases; bases outside gene matches: 4. Here the CDR3 reads CASMTGGVEKLFF. The CDR3, as DNA: TGTGCCAGCATGACAGGGGGCGTCGAAAAACTGTTTTTT.

The chain couples TRBV28 to TRBJ2-7; maybe TRBD2 (5 bases). The CDR3 has 16 residues. CDR1 and CDR2 (germline): MDHEN, SYDVKM. V was trimmed by 5 bases and J by 0 bases, leaving 17 bases between them. The CDR3 DNA reads as TGTGCCAGCAGTCTGAAAGGACTCTTGAGCTCCTACGAGCAGTACTTC. It yields the protein CASSLKGLLSSYEQYF.

The chain employs TRBV5-4 and TRBJ2-7, with TRBD2 matching 12 bases. Germline assignment: CDR1 SGHNT and CDR2 YYREEE (reference sequence). The CDR3 totals 17 residues. V was clipped by 4 bases and J by 1 base; unmatched bases: 9. The DNA for the CDR3 is TGTGCCAGCAGCGTGACTAGCGGGAGCACAATATCCTACGAGCAGTACTTC. Amino acid sequence: CASSVTSGSTISYEQYF.

The J gene is TRBJ1-1, the V gene TRBV28, with D possibly TRBD1 on 6 matching bases. V was cut by 8 bases and J by 2 bases, with 9 bases left in between. Germline values: CDR1 MDHEN, CDR2 SYDVKM. The CDR3 covers 12 residues. Here the CDR3 reads CASLDSNTEAFF. The CDR3 DNA follows: TGTGCCAGCCTGGACAGTAACACTGAAGCTTTCTTT.

The V gene is TRBV6-5, the J gene TRBJ1-2; a possible D gene is TRBD1 (6 bases). The CDR3 runs to 15 residues. V was pared by 4 bases and J by 4 bases, with 16 bases between. CDR1 and CDR2 from the germline V gene are MNHEY and SVGAGI. CDR3 loop: CASSWSGGAAYGYTF. In nucleotides, the CDR3 is TGTGCCAGCAGTTGGTCGGGGGGCGCGGCCTATGGCTACACCTTC.

This chain connects TRBV19 to TRBJ2-7; D gene unclear. CDR1 is LNHDA and CDR2 is SQIVND in the germline V gene (reference sequence). Trimming took off 3 bases at V and 6 bases at J, with 12 bases between the two ends. The CDR3 length is 13 residues. CDR3 coding DNA: TGTGCCAGTAGTATTAACTTAGAAGCCGAGCAGTACTTC. Translation: CASSINLEAEQYF.

The chain carries TRBV11-1 and TRBJ1-3; 8 nucleotides agree with TRBD1. The CDR3 totals 17 residues. Germline V gene sequence: CDR1 SGHAT, CDR2 FQDESV (reference sequence). The junction had 9 bases not matched to a gene; V was cut back by 5 bases and J by 0 bases. CDR3 DNA: TGTGCCAGCAGCCGAACCACAGGGGGGTACTCTGGAAACACCATATATTTT. Translated: CASSRTTGGYSGNTIYF.